Listed below are T cell receptor beta chains from one sample, sequenced in a study of blood T cell repertoires in COVID-19. Produced via immunoSEQ multiplex PCR; TCRdb's table is partial and in-frame only. This sample has some 530,000 clones, with 70% to 90% found just once. Source material: peripheral blood. Receptors originate from a human donor in a cohort sampled during active COVID-19. CDR3s include the opening cysteine and the closing phenylalanine or tryptophan. The order of the fields is J gene, clone size, D gene, V gene, CDR3 protein, CDR3 DNA. D genes are given only for firm matches. The listing skips clone size in some rows; elsewhere it reads once, few, many or a size class.

TRBJ2-2 | . | TRBD1 | TRBV5-1 | CASSLVQGAVGELFF | TGCGCCAGCAGCTTGGTACAGGGGGCTGTCGGGGAGCTGTTTTTT
TRBJ1-1 | . | . | TRBV29-1 | CSALGQNTEAFF | TGCAGCGCCCTGGGGCAGAACACTGAAGCTTTCTTT
TRBJ1-5 | . | . | TRBV10-3 | CAIRDDSLNQPQHF | TGTGCCATCAGAGACGACAGTCTCAATCAGCCCCAGCATTTT
TRBJ2-5 | . | TRBD2 | TRBV2 | CASSPTSGGRLWTQYF | TGTGCCAGCAGTCCGACTAGCGGTGGCCGTCTTTGGACCCAGTACTTC
TRBJ2-1 | once | . | TRBV3-1/TRBV3-2 | CASSQVAGKNEQFF | TGTGCCAGCAGCCAAGTCGCCGGGAAGAATGAGCAGTTCTTC
TRBJ2-2 | . | . | TRBV27 | CASSLLGQISNTGELFF | TGTGCCAGCAGTTTACTAGGACAGATATCGAACACCGGGGAGCTGTTTTTT
TRBJ2-1 | . | TRBD2 | TRBV10-3 | CAIRDGTSGRDEQFF | TGTGCCATCAGGGACGGGACTAGCGGGAGAGATGAGCAGTTCTTC
TRBJ1-6 | . | TRBD1 | TRBV3-1/TRBV3-2 | CASRDRGNNSPLHF | TGTGCCAGCAGGGACAGGGGCAATAATTCACCCCTCCACTTT
TRBJ2-1 | . | . | TRBV7-2 | CASSPGTATYNEQFF | TGTGCCAGCAGCCCGGGGACTGCCACCTACAATGAGCAGTTCTTC
TRBJ1-2 | . | TRBD1 | TRBV2 | CASRQGQLYGYTF | TGTGCCAGCAGGCAGGGACAGCTGTATGGCTACACCTTC
TRBJ2-3 | . | TRBD2 | TRBV4-1 | CASSRLAGGPREDTQYF | TGCGCCAGCAGCCGTCTAGCGGGAGGGCCTCGGGAAGATACGCAGTATTTT